This TCR beta chain is from a study of T cell responses to AZD1222 COVID-19 vaccine. A note on this clone: Its antigen is unidentified.

Produced via immunoSEQ multiplex PCR; TCRdb's table is partial and in-frame only. The data hold under 150,000 clones, with 85% to 90% observed a single time. CDR1 and CDR2 from the germline V gene are MNHEY and SVGAGI. The CDR3 extends over 15 amino acids. Between the trimmed V and J ends, which lost 0 bases and 5 bases, there was a span of 10 bases. Study-wide results and caveats: White British people made up most donors, females outnumbered males, and clonal diversity was possibly underestimated.

The TCR was taken from an adult who received the AZD1222 COVID-19 vaccine. This chain connects TRBV6-5 to TRBJ2-2; unclear D gene. Sequences were derived from peripheral blood, sampled 28 days after the second AZD1222 dose. This CDR3 is CASSYSRAWTGELFF. In DNA form, the CDR3 reads TGTGCCAGCAGTTACTCTCGGGCGTGGACCGGGGAGCTGTTTTTT.